The 9 T cell receptor beta chains given below trace back to one sample, sequenced in a study of blood T cells in healthy people across ages. For the second PCR, which ran for 7 to 11 cycles, a sample-barcoded 5' primer and a J-beta primer mix were used. TCRdb re-analysed the 5' RACE reads in MiXCR, keeping a single row per CDR3 protein. Among just under 550,000 distinct CDR3 sequences listed, less than 25% were seen once. The same sample was also studied in work on T cells of mothers and their children.

The sample taken for sequencing was blood. These receptors all come from a boy aged 5-17 years in good health.

This chain uses TRBV5-1 with TRBJ2-1, with 7 bases matching TRBD2. The CDR3 is 15 residues long. J gave up 0 bases and V 5 bases, and 5 bases lay outside the gene matches. Germline V gene lookup returns CDR1 SGHRS and CDR2 YFSETQ. CDR3 loop: CASSSAGSSYNEQFF. As DNA, the CDR3 is TGCGCCAGCAGTTCAGCGGGGAGCTCCTACAATGAGCAGTTCTTC. Looking up the rest from reference TRBV5-1 and TRBJ2-1 gives the full variable domain: KAGVTQTPRYLIKTRGQQVTLSCSPISGHRSVSWYQQTPGQGLQFLFEYFSETQRNKGNFPGRFSGRQFSNSRSEMNVSTLELGDSALYLCASSSAGSSYNEQFFGPGTRLTVL.

This clonotype has just a few counts. The chain carries TRBV12-3 or TRBV12-4 and TRBJ2-1, with TRBD1 matching 9 bases. The V gene end was trimmed by 7 bases and the J gene end by 5 bases; junction bases not matched to a gene: 6. The CDR3 consists of 14 residues. The CDR3 DNA follows: TGTGCCAGCAAAGCGGGGACAGGGAACAATGAGCAGTTCTTC. Translated: CASKAGTGNNEQFF.

In its sample, this clonotype was seen many times. This rearrangement joins TRBV5-1 to TRBJ2-5; tentatively, D is TRBD1 or TRBD2 (6 bases each). The J call may be faulty, since TRBJ2-1 better matches the DNA end. CDR3 length: 15 amino acids. Germline assignment: CDR1 SGHRS and CDR2 YFSETQ. The CDR3 reads CASSLEGGHTTEQFF. The CDR3 nucleotides read TGCGCCAGCAGCTTGGAGGGGGGTCACACGACGGAGCAGTTCTTC.

This sequence joins TRBV29-1 and TRBJ2-5; D not resolved. Gene TRBJ2-1 matches the end of the DNA better, so the J call may be wrong. CDR3 size: 12 residues. Germline CDR1 SQVTM, CDR2 ANQGSEA. DNA for the CDR3: TGCAGCGTCGTCCTCTCGGGCAATGAGCAGTTCTTC. Protein sequence: CSVVLSGNEQFF.

This clonotype was picked up a small number of times. This chain links TRBV5-1 with TRBJ1-6; D remains unclear. V lost 0 bases and J 8 bases, leaving 3 bases between the germline ends. This CDR3 is built from 12 residues. Germline CDR1 is SGHRS and CDR2 is YFSETQ. The CDR3: CASSLDHSPLHF. The CDR3 DNA reads as TGCGCCAGCAGCTTGGATCATTCACCCCTCCACTTT.

This clonotype was counted between two and nine times. This chain uses TRBV14 with TRBJ1-5; D gene unclear. V lost 3 bases, J lost 0 bases, and 12 bases lay in between. This CDR3 is built from 16 residues. Per germline, CDR1 SGHDN and CDR2 FVKESK. The CDR3 loop reads CASSQAPTPSNQPQHF. CDR3 nucleotides: TGTGCCAGCAGCCAGGCCCCAACACCTAGCAATCAGCCCCAGCATTTT. The whole variable domain, filled in from reference TRBV14 and TRBJ1-5, reads EAGVTQFPSHSVIEKGQTVTLRCDPISGHDNLYWYRRVMGKEIKFLLHFVKESKQDESGMPNNRFLAERTGGTYSTLKVQPAELEDSGVYFCASSQAPTPSNQPQHFGDGTRLSIL.

This sequence joins TRBV20-1 and TRBJ2-5, with D possibly being TRBD2 (5 bases). Germline CDR1 reads DFQATT; CDR2 reads SNEGSKA (reference sequence). The V end was cut by 2 bases, the J end by 5 bases, with 9 bases between. This CDR3 is built from 12 residues. The CDR3: CSARTPGETQYF. CDR3 bases: TGCAGTGCTAGAACCCCGGGGGAGACCCAGTACTTC.

This clonotype showed up just a few times. The chain is built from TRBV24-1 and TRBJ2-5; D is possibly TRBD2 (5 bases). Trimming cost V 4 bases and J 0 bases, with 8 bases left between them. The CDR3 totals 14 residues. Germline assignment: CDR1 KGHDR and CDR2 SFDVKD. CDR3 sequence: CATSDRGYQETQYF. The CDR3 DNA sequence: TGTGCCACCAGTGACCGAGGGTACCAAGAGACCCAGTACTTC.

The chain joins TRBV20-1 to TRBJ2-2; TRBD1 might be the D (5 bases). Trimming removed 4 bases at V and 6 bases at J, with 9 bases between. This CDR3 comprises 12 residues. Germline lookup yields CDR1 DFQATT and CDR2 SNEGSKA (reference sequence). CDR3 in amino acids: CSAMLGPGELFF. CDR3 DNA: TGCAGTGCTATGCTGGGGCCCGGGGAGCTGTTTTTT.